This T cell receptor (beta chain) was recorded in a study of vaccination and CD4 T cells after COVID-19. Study as a whole: The cells were exposed to overlapping spike peptides originating from SARS-CoV-2, HCoV-NL63, HCoV-OC43 and HCoV-229E for stimulation.

Treatment defined: approximately 9-day PBMC culture with coronavirus spike peptide pools or control peptides (ViraFEST assay). With the Oncomine TCR Beta short-read assay, DNA from cultured CD4+ T cells was sequenced. TCRdb independently ran MiXCR on the PCR reads; one entry per CDR3 protein. The sample records some 22,000 distinct CDR3 sequences, around 54% being singletons. Of note for this clonotype: The antigen is unknown.

The CDR3 spans 19 residues. Unmatched junction bases numbered 12, after V lost 3 bases and J lost 0 bases. The germline gives CDR1 SGHTA, CDR2 FQGTGA. The sequenced sample was CD4+ T cells from blood, cultured in vitro. This clonotype was obtained from a human donor who had recovered from COVID-19. This chain uses TRBV7-3 with TRBJ1-4, with 8 bases identical to TRBD1. CDR3 DNA sequence: TGTGCCAGCAGCTTCACTAGGGACAGGCGTATTGCAACTAATGAAAAACTGTTTTTT. Its protein product is CASSFTRDRRIATNEKLFF.